The clone carrying this T cell receptor (beta chain) was recorded only once. Generated by immunoSEQ multiplex PCR, the TCRdb table keeps only in-frame clones and is missing some. The data hold about 120,000 clones, with roughly 87% observed a single time. Trimming took 4 bases from V and 1 from J, leaving 10 bases between them. Germline CDR1 is SGHNT and CDR2 is YENEEA. CDR3 length equals 15 residues. This entry belongs to a study of control samples from healthy donors and cancer patients. Material for sequencing was blood. This TCR derives from a man younger than 30 in good health. The J gene is TRBJ2-2, the V gene TRBV11-3; a possible D gene is TRBD1 (6 bases). CDR3: CASSSRTVNTGELFF. In DNA form, the CDR3 reads TGTGCCAGCAGCTCACGGACAGTGAACACCGGGGAGCTGTTTTTT.